Shown below are 21 T cell receptor beta chains from a single sample sequenced in a study of T and B cells in COVID-19 patients. Multiplex PCR with BIOMED2 TRB-A/B primer pools amplified TRB rearrangements. In TCRdb, the multiplex PCR reads were re-called with MiXCR into one record per CDR3 protein. The sample holds 17,000 or so distinct CDR3 sequences, under 35% seen once. Blood genomic DNA input for TRB amplification was about 220-500 ng. Sequenced: blood. The source of these receptors is a human donor who had recovered from COVID-19.

By share, this clonotype counts as medium-sized. The V and J genes are TRBV19 and TRBJ1-4; perhaps TRBD1 as D (6 bases). Germline V gene data show CDR1 as LNHDA and CDR2 as SQIVND (reference sequence). Trimming took 8 bases from V and 7 from J, leaving 17 bases between them. The CDR3 length is 14 residues. The CDR3 protein is CASRLSGTTEKLFF. In DNA form, the CDR3 reads TGTGCCAGTCGGCTTTCCGGGACAACTGAAAAACTGTTTTTT. Looking up the rest from reference TRBV19 and TRBJ1-4 gives the full variable domain: DGGITQSPKYLFRKEGQNVTLSCEQNLNHDAMYWYRQDPGQGLRLIYYSQIVNDFQKGDIAEGYSVSREKKESFPLTVTSAQKNPTAFYLCASRLSGTTEKLFFGSGTQLSVL.

This clonotype is termed medium-sized. The J gene is TRBJ1-1, the V gene TRBV29-1, with unresolved D. CDR1 is SQVTM, CDR2 ANQGSEA, per germline. Deletions cut 3 bases from V and 3 bases from J, with 5 bases between. The CDR3 has 11 residues. CDR3 protein: CSVEGYTEAFF. The CDR3 nucleotides are TGCAGCGTTGAGGGTTACACTGAAGCTTTCTTT.

The table lists this clonotype with a few counts. The chain employs TRBV6-4 and TRBJ2-1, with TRBD2 as a possible D gene (5 bases). The CDR3 has 13 amino acids. Between the trimmed V and J ends, which lost 4 bases and 14 bases, there was a span of 18 bases. Looked up from germline, CDR1 is MRHNA and CDR2 is SNTAGT. CDR3 nucleotide sequence: TGTGCCAGCAGTGGAGCGGAGCCCAATAATAAGTTCTTC. It codes for CASSGAEPNNKFF.

This clonotype is medium-sized in the sample. This chain uses TRBV19 with TRBJ1-3; D call uncertain. This CDR3 has 12 amino acids. Looked up from germline, CDR1 is LNHDA and CDR2 is SQIVND (reference sequence). V lost 6 bases and J 7 bases, leaving 10 bases between the germline ends. CDR3 sequence reads: CASSSSANTIYF. The CDR3 DNA is TGTGCCAGTAGCTCGTCCGCGAACACCATATATTTT.

V gene TRBV29-1 combines with J gene TRBJ2-1; 11 bases align to TRBD2. Germline V CDR1 and CDR2: SQVTM, ANQGSEA. The CDR3 sequence is 13 residues long. CDR3 in DNA: TGCGTTGGGGGACTAGCGGTCTACAATGAGCAGTTCTTC. It codes for CVGGLAVYNEQFF.

The sample holds a few counts of this clonotype. The chain combines TRBV27 with TRBJ1-4; 12 positions match TRBD1. There are 18 residues in the CDR3. Germline V lookup: CDR1 MNHEY, CDR2 SMNVEV (reference sequence). J was trimmed by 7 bases and V by 0 bases; bases with no gene match: 9. The CDR3, as DNA: TGTGCCAGCAGTTTATCGCGGGACAGGGGGCTCATTAGTGAAAAACTGTTTTTT. Translated: CASSLSRDRGLISEKLFF.

About this clonotype itself: The junction departs from germline at one end; a sequencing error may be responsible. The gene calls are TRBV7-9 and TRBJ2-7; tentatively, D is TRBD1 or TRBD2 (5 bases each). Germline-derived CDR1 and CDR2 are SEHNR and FQNEAQ (reference sequence). The CDR3 consists of 12 residues. The CDR3 DNA sequence: TGTGCCAGCAGCTCCCCACGGGACGCTTCGGACTTC. The encoded protein is CASSSPRDASDF.

The sample holds a few counts of this clonotype. The rearrangement links TRBV12-3 or TRBV12-4 to TRBJ1-5; 8 bases agree with TRBD1. CDR3 length: 14 amino acids. V lost 5 bases and J lost 5; bases outside the gene matches: 5. CDR3 amino acids: CASSPSTGDQPQHF. DNA of the CDR3: TGTGCCAGCAGTCCCTCGACAGGGGATCAGCCCCAGCATTTT.

This clonotype was counted between two and nine times. The chain has TRBV10-3 and TRBJ2-3, with D possibly matching TRBD2 (6 bases). The CDR3 covers 14 residues. The V gene's germline CDR1 is ENHRY and CDR2 SYGVKD. V lost 11 bases, J lost 3 bases, and 18 bases lay in between. The CDR3 DNA is TGTGCCGGCGGCGGGGAGTTGGGGACAGATACGCAGTATTTT. It codes for CAGGGELGTDTQYF.

V usage is TRBV7-9 and J usage is TRBJ1-6; D uncertain. CDR1 is SEHNR, CDR2 FQNEAQ, per germline (reference sequence). The CDR3 loop spans 15 amino acids. The germline V and J ends were trimmed by 6 bases and 7 bases, with 16 bases remaining between them. The CDR3 DNA sequence: TGTGCCAGCAGTCGCGATGGAGGGAGCAATTCACCCCTCCACTTT. Its protein is CASSRDGGSNSPLHF. The entire variable domain, with the rest obtained from reference TRBV7-9 and TRBJ1-6, is as follows: DTGVSQNPRHKITKRGQNVTFRCDPISEHNRLYWYRQTLGQGPEFLTYFQNEAQLEKSRLLSDRFSAERPKGSFSTLEIQRTEQGDSAMYLCASSRDGGSNSPLHFGNGTRLTVT.

The genes are TRBV20-1 and TRBJ2-1, with TRBD2 as a possible D gene (6 bases). CDR1 DFQATT and CDR2 SNEGSKA come from the germline V gene (reference sequence). V shed 3 bases and J shed 5 bases, with 14 bases lying between them. CDR3 length equals 14 residues. The CDR3 region is CSASPLANNNEQFF. For the CDR3, the DNA is TGCAGTGCTAGTCCACTAGCTAATAACAATGAGCAGTTCTTC.

In its sample, this clonotype is medium-sized (0.01 to 0.1%). The chain combines TRBV29-1 with TRBJ2-7; 11 nucleotides match TRBD1. The V gene end was trimmed by 3 bases and the J gene end by 4 bases; junction bases not matched to a gene: 8. The germline CDR1 and CDR2 sequences are SQVTM and ANQGSEA. This CDR3 has 15 residues. The CDR3 region has the DNA TGCAGCGTTGATCTAGGACAGGGGGCAGGGTACGAGCAGTACTTC. It codes for CSVDLGQGAGYEQYF.

The chain carries TRBV4-3 and TRBJ2-2, with D perhaps being TRBD1 or TRBD2 (5 bases each). Trimming cost V 1 base and J 2 bases, with 14 bases left between them. There are 17 residues in the CDR3. Germline V CDR1 and CDR2: LGHNA, YSLEER. CDR3 bases: TGCGCCAGCAGCCAAGCCCTCTATGGGGGAAACACCGGGGAGCTGTTTTTT. It yields the protein CASSQALYGGNTGELFF.

In DNA, the CDR3 is TGTGCCACCGAAACCCTCACCGGGGAGAGGGATACGCAGTATTTT. Translated, it gives CATETLTGERDTQYF. V is TRBV24-1 and J is TRBJ2-3, with D perhaps TRBD2 (5 bases). CDR3 length: 15 amino acids. Germline CDR1 and CDR2: KGHDR and SFDVKD. V was shortened by 9 bases and J by 6 bases, with 21 bases between the two germline ends.

This clonotype was counted many times. V is TRBV19 and J is TRBJ1-2; 8 nucleotides agree with TRBD1. The CDR3 totals 15 residues. The germline V gene has CDR1 LNHDA and CDR2 SQIVND (reference sequence). V lost 6 bases to trimming and J lost 8 bases; unmatched junction nucleotides: 14. CDR3 coding DNA: TGTGCCAGTAGCAGGGGGCTCGAGGATGATCGGGGCTACACCTTC. Translated: CASSRGLEDDRGYTF.

The sample holds many counts of this clonotype. This rearrangement joins TRBV6-5 to TRBJ2-7; 10 bases agree with TRBD2. Germline V CDR1 and CDR2: MNHEY, SVGAGI. The CDR3 is 18 residues long. The V segment lost 5 bases and the J segment 7 bases; nucleotides outside the gene matches: 20. The CDR3 loop is CASSPHRTSGGLVEEQYF. CDR3 nucleotides: TGTGCCAGCAGTCCACACAGGACTAGCGGAGGGCTTGTTGAGGAGCAGTACTTC.

V gene TRBV5-1 combines with J gene TRBJ2-3; a weak D match, TRBD2 (5 bases). Germline V gene data show CDR1 as SGHRS and CDR2 as YFSETQ. V lost 0 bases and J lost 0, with 8 bases in between. The CDR3 runs to 15 residues. This chain's CDR3 is CASSLVRGSTDTQYF. CDR3 nucleotide sequence: TGCGCCAGCAGCTTGGTCCGGGGTAGCACAGATACGCAGTATTTT.

This clonotype was found many times. This sequence joins TRBV24-1 and TRBJ2-2; D remains unclear. The CDR3 extends over 12 amino acids. V was trimmed by 5 bases and J by 3 bases, leaving 3 bases between them. Germline CDR1 reads KGHDR; CDR2 reads SFDVKD. CDR3: CATSVHTGELFF. In nucleotides, the CDR3 is TGTGCCACCAGTGTCCACACCGGGGAGCTGTTTTTT.

The chain employs TRBV19 and TRBJ1-2; TRBD1 matches at 11 bases. The CDR3 contains 16 residues. Germline-derived CDR1 and CDR2 are LNHDA and SQIVND (reference sequence). V shed 4 bases and J 1 base; nucleotides not matched to a gene: 5. This CDR3 reads CASSTGTGGDNYGYTF. Written as DNA, the CDR3 is TGTGCCAGTAGTACCGGGACAGGGGGAGATAACTATGGCTACACCTTC.

In this sample, this clonotype is medium-sized. The chain couples TRBV19 to TRBJ2-2; TRBD2 aligns across 12 bases. This CDR3 contains 17 residues. Germline CDR1 LNHDA, CDR2 SQIVND (reference sequence). Unmatched junction bases numbered 5, after V lost 1 base and J lost 5 bases. The CDR3 DNA sequence: TGTGCCAGTAGTATAGTAGGGACTAGCGGGTCTACCGGGGAGCTGTTTTTT. It codes for CASSIVGTSGSTGELFF.

Remarks on this clonotype: A much larger clonotype is one base distant, so this may be a read error. J is TRBJ2-2 and V is TRBV18; D gene ambiguous. The CDR3 is made up of 11 amino acids. In germline, CDR1 is KGHSH, CDR2 LQKENI. CDR3 bases: TGTGCCAGCTTACCAGAAGGGGAGCTGTTTTTT. It codes for CASLPEGELFF.